This is a list of T cell receptor beta chains from one sample in a study of brain T cells in children with intractable seizures. The protocol was immunoSEQ multiplex PCR, while the TCRdb copy is restricted to in-frame clones and leaves out a portion. The table includes 50,000 to 75,000 clones, roughly 95% detected once. Sequenced here: peripheral blood, sampled at surgery. These receptors all stem from a boy in the first two years of life with focal cortical dysplasia and intractable seizures. The CDR3 runs from the conserved cysteine through the conserved F or W. The D gene is left open where the match is weak. Size is omitted from some rows. Given values are once, few, many or a class for expanded clones.

D gene | clone size | J gene | V gene | CDR3 protein | CDR3 DNA
TRBD2 | - | TRBJ2-5 | TRBV27 | CASKGLAGEETQYF | TGTGCCAGCAAGGGACTAGCGGGAGAAGAGACCCAGTACTTC
TRBD1 | - | TRBJ1-1 | TRBV15 | CATSRPNPGQGTEAFF | TGTGCCACCAGCAGACCCAACCCGGGACAGGGGACTGAAGCTTTCTTT
- | - | TRBJ1-3 | TRBV7-9 | CASSRPFTPSGNTIYF | TGTGCCAGCAGCCGCCCATTCACTCCTTCTGGAAACACCATATATTTT
- | once | TRBJ1-1 | TRBV29-1 | CSVERNTEAFF | TGCAGCGTTGAACGCAACACTGAAGCTTTCTTT
- | - | TRBJ2-7 | TRBV6-5 | CASRITGSLGYEQYF | TGTGCCAGCAGGATCACAGGTTCTCTAGGGTACGAGCAGTACTTC
TRBD1 | - | TRBJ2-1 | TRBV23-1 | CASSHRLTGTGSNEQFF | TGCGCCAGCAGTCACCGACTAACCGGGACAGGATCGAATGAGCAGTTCTTC
- | - | TRBJ2-4 | TRBV21-1 | CASTSDRQCDKNIQYF | TGTGCCAGCACCAGTGACCGGCAGTGTGACAAAAACATTCAGTACTTC
- | - | TRBJ2-7 | TRBV11-2 | CASSLATIGHEQYF | TGTGCCAGCAGCCTAGCCACGATAGGCCACGAGCAGTACTTC
- | - | TRBJ1-5 | TRBV15 | CATSRERQDGNQPQHF | TGTGCCACCAGCAGAGAGAGACAGGATGGCAATCAGCCCCAGCATTTT
TRBD1 | - | TRBJ2-4 | TRBV6-5 | CAINDRGNRNIQYF | TGTGCCATCAACGACAGGGGGAACAGGAACATTCAGTACTTC
- | - | TRBJ2-3 | TRBV7-6 | CASSLVYPTDTQYF | TGTGCCAGCAGCTTAGTCTACCCCACAGATACGCAGTATTTT
TRBD2 | - | TRBJ2-7 | TRBV4-3 | CASSQSLAGVEREQYF | TGCGCCAGCAGCCAGTCGCTAGCGGGTGTTGAGCGCGAGCAGTACTTC
TRBD1 | - | TRBJ1-5 | TRBV6-5 | CASSRQGNQPQHF | TGTGCCAGCAGTCGACAGGGTAATCAGCCCCAGCATTTT
TRBD1 | - | TRBJ2-5 | TRBV2 | CASSDLTGLETQYF | TGTGCCAGCAGTGATTTGACAGGGCTAGAGACCCAGTACTTC
- | - | TRBJ1-6 | TRBV5-5 | CASSQRTVLNRALHF | TGTGCCAGCAGCCAACGGACAGTTCTCAACCGGGCCCTCCACTTT
TRBD1 | once | TRBJ1-2 | TRBV27 | CASRITGGYGYTF | TGTGCCAGCAGGATAACAGGGGGTTATGGCTACACCTTC
- | - | TRBJ1-2 | TRBV2 | CASSLQGGYTF | TGTGCCAGCAGTCTTCAGGGCGGCTACACCTTC
- | - | TRBJ2-5 | TRBV25-1 | CASSGRTGRHQETQYF | TGTGCCAGCAGTGGGAGAACAGGGAGACACCAAGAGACCCAGTACTTC
TRBD1 | few | TRBJ1-2 | TRBV29-1 | CSVTTGNNYGYTF | TGCAGCGTTACGACAGGGAATAACTATGGCTACACCTTC
- | - | TRBJ2-1 | TRBV6-2/TRBV6-3 | CASSYIPAAHNEQFF | TGTGCCAGCAGTTACATCCCAGCAGCCCACAATGAGCAGTTCTTC
TRBD2 | - | TRBJ2-1 | TRBV7-9 | CASSLDGRVVENEQFF | TGTGCCAGCAGCTTAGACGGGAGGGTCGTCGAGAATGAGCAGTTCTTC
TRBD1 | - | TRBJ2-7 | TRBV5-1 | CASSLGTGTYEQYF | TGCGCCAGCAGCTTAGGGACAGGAACCTACGAGCAGTACTTC
TRBD2 | once | TRBJ2-5 | TRBV6-1 | CASSEFWGLAQINQYF | TGTGCCAGCAGTGAATTTTGGGGACTAGCCCAAATTAACCAGTACTTC
- | - | TRBJ2-3 | TRBV4-3 | CASSQDAPDTQYF | TGCGCCAGCAGCCAAGATGCCCCAGATACGCAGTATTTT
- | - | TRBJ2-5 | TRBV4-1 | CASSQGPRDQETQYF | TGCGCCAGCAGCCAAGGGCCCAGGGACCAAGAGACCCAGTACTTC
TRBD2 | - | TRBJ2-3 | TRBV27 | CASSSLFVAGVDTQYF | TGTGCCAGCAGTTCCCTATTCGTAGCGGGGGTAGATACGCAGTATTTT
TRBD1 | - | TRBJ2-7 | TRBV7-2 | CASSNRQGAYEQYF | TGTGCCAGCAGCAACCGACAGGGGGCCTACGAGCAGTACTTC
TRBD1 | - | TRBJ2-5 | TRBV28 | CASSSSRDRWTETQYF | TGTGCCAGCAGTTCGTCCCGGGACAGGTGGACAGAGACCCAGTACTTC
- | - | TRBJ1-2 | TRBV5-6 | CASSYAGGGFYGYTF | TGTGCCAGCAGTTACGCGGGGGGCGGATTCTATGGCTACACCTTC
- | - | TRBJ1-1 | TRBV5-4 | CAITQENTEAFF | TGTGCCATTACACAGGAGAACACTGAAGCTTTCTTT
TRBD2 | - | TRBJ2-7 | TRBV15 | CATSRGASGRAHHEQYF | TGTGCCACCAGCAGAGGGGCTAGCGGGAGGGCCCATCACGAGCAGTACTTC
TRBD1 | once | TRBJ2-1 | TRBV3-1/TRBV3-2 | CASSQLLRTGGNEQFF | TGTGCCAGCAGCCAACTCTTGAGGACAGGGGGCAATGAGCAGTTCTTC
- | - | TRBJ2-1 | TRBV13 | CASSLRVVISGDEQFF | TGTGCCAGCAGCCTTAGGGTAGTGATCAGTGGCGATGAGCAGTTCTTC
TRBD2 | - | TRBJ2-5 | TRBV7-2 | CASSLQRGALETQYF | TGTGCCAGCAGCTTACAGCGGGGGGCCTTGGAGACCCAGTACTTC
- | - | TRBJ2-3 | TRBV7-2 | CASSLAPRGGTDTQYF | TGTGCCAGCAGCTTAGCCCCCCGGGGAGGCACAGATACGCAGTATTTT
TRBD2 | - | TRBJ2-3 | TRBV28 | CASSTSGMVPDTQYF | TGTGCCAGCAGTACTAGCGGGATGGTCCCAGATACGCAGTATTTT
- | once | TRBJ1-5 | TRBV5-5 | CASSLVVLRQGNQPQHF | TGTGCCAGCAGCTTGGTCGTTTTAAGACAGGGCAATCAGCCCCAGCATTTT
TRBD1 | - | TRBJ1-6 | TRBV6-1 | CASSERDRDGSPLHF | TGTGCCAGCAGTGAACGGGACAGGGATGGTTCACCCCTCCACTTT